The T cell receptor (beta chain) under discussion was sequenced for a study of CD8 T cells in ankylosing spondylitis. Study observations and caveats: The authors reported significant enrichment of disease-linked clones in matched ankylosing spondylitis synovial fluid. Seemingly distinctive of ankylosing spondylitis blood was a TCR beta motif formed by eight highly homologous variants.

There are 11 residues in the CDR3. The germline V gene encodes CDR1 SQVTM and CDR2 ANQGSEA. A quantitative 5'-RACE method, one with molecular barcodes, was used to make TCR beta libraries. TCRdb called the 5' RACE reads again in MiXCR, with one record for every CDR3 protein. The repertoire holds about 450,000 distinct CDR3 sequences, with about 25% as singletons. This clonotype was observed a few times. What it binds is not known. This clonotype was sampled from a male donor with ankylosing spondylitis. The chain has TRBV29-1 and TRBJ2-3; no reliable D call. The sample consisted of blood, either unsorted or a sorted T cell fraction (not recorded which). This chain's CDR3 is CAVGFGDTQYF. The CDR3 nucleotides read TGCGCGGTAGGGTTCGGAGATACGCAGTATTTT.